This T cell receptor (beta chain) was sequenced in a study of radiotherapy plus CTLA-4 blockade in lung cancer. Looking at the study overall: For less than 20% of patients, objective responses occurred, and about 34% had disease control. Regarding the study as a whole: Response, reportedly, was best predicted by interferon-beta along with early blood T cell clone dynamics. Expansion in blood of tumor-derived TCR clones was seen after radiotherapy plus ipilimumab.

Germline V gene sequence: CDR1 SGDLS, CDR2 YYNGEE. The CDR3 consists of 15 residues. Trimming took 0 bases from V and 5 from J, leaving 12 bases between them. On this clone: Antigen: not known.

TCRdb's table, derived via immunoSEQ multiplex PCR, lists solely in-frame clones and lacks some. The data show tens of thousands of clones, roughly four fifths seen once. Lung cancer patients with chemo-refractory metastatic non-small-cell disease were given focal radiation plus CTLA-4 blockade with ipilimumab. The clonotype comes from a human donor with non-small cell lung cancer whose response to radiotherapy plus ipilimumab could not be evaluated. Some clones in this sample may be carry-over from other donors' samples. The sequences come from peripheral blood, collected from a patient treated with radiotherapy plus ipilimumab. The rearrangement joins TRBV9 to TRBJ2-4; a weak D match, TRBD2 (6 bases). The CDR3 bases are TGTGCCAGCAGCGTAGGACCGGGGGACCAAAACATTCAGTACTTC. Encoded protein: CASSVGPGDQNIQYF.